One and the same sample provided the 16 T cell receptor beta chains below, sequenced in a study of cytomegalovirus exposure and HLA in healthy donors. The PCR had 60 Vbeta and 13 Jbeta primers. Sequencing used immunoSEQ multiplex PCR; TCRdb keeps in-frame clones, though not all of them. Of 98,000 or so clones listed, 76% are singletons. Source material: PBMCs. Receptor source: a man aged 40-50 years in good health and CMV-seronegative.

This chain links TRBV13 with TRBJ2-3; TRBD2 aligns across 8 bases. Germline loops: CDR1 PRHDT, CDR2 FYEKMQ (reference sequence). This CDR3 is built from 18 residues. The trim removed 4 bases at V and 0 bases at J, leaving 12 bases unmatched. CDR3 DNA sequence: TGTGCCAGCAGCTCATTGAAAGCGGGGGTGTTAAGCACAGATACGCAGTATTTT. It translates to CASSSLKAGVLSTDTQYF.

The sample holds one count of this clone. V is TRBV2 and J is TRBJ1-1; no firm D call. Trimming took 1 base from V and 4 from J, leaving 13 bases between them. The CDR3 sequence is 15 residues long. Germline V CDR1 and CDR2: SNHLY, FYNNEI. The CDR3 protein is CASSEEVSVRTEAFF. The CDR3 DNA sequence: TGTGCCAGCAGTGAAGAAGTTTCGGTGCGCACTGAAGCTTTCTTT.

Details on this clone: A read error may account for a junction end that differs from germline. The gene calls are TRBV7-9 and TRBJ1-3, with 9 bases matching TRBD1. CDR3 length: 18 residues. Per the germline V gene, CDR1 is SEHNR and CDR2 is FQNEAQ (reference sequence). In DNA form, the CDR3 reads TGTTCCAGCAGCTTAGCGGTCCTGGGACAGGGTTCTGGAAACACCATATATTTT. This codes for CSSSLAVLGQGSGNTIYF. The variable domain in full, with the rest retrieved from reference TRBV7-9 and TRBJ1-3, is DTGVSQNPRHKITKRGQNVTFRCDPISEHNRLYWYRQTLGQGPEFLTYFQNEAQLEKSRLLSDRFSAERPKGSFSTLEIQRTEQGDSAMYLCSSSLAVLGQGSGNTIYFGEGSWLTVV.

This clone occurred a few times. This chain connects TRBV2 to TRBJ1-4; D possibly corresponds to TRBD1 (5 bases). Germline CDR1 SNHLY, CDR2 FYNNEI. The CDR3 has 15 residues. V lost 4 bases, J lost 5 bases, and 14 bases lay in between. The CDR3 is CASSVRQSLNEKLFF. CDR3 DNA: TGTGCCAGCAGTGTTAGACAGTCGCTCAATGAAAAACTGTTTTTT.

The gene calls are TRBV10-3 and TRBJ2-4, with D perhaps matching TRBD2 (6 bases). CDR1 is ENHRY, CDR2 SYGVKD, per germline. CDR3 length: 16 amino acids. Trimming pared 0 bases from V and 3 bases from J, leaving 12 bases between. This CDR3 is CAISESGRRDKNIQYF. In DNA form, the CDR3 reads TGTGCCATCAGTGAGTCGGGCCGGAGGGACAAAAACATTCAGTACTTC.

This clone was recorded a few times. The V call is TRBV7-9, the J call TRBJ2-7; 7 nucleotides align to TRBD1. The CDR3 runs to 18 residues. The germline CDR1 and CDR2 sequences are SEHNR and FQNEAQ (reference sequence). Germline trimming cut 1 base from V and 0 bases from J; bases unmatched to any gene: 12. In nucleotides, the CDR3 is TGTGCCAGCAGCTTAGGAGGAAATACAGGGGACCTCTCCTACGAGCAGTACTTC. Protein: CASSLGGNTGDLSYEQYF.

This clone is a singleton in its sample. An end of the junction does not agree with germline; a read error may underlie this. The CDR3 bases are TGTGCCACCAGAAGAGCACCCCGGGACTACCAAAACAATGAGCAGTTCTTC. It specifies CATRRAPRDYQNNEQFF. The chain combines TRBV15 with TRBJ2-1; 7 bases are shared with TRBD2. The germline CDR1 and CDR2 sequences are LNHNV and YYDKDF (reference sequence). This CDR3 has 17 amino acids.

This clone turned up a few times. The chain combines TRBV6-5 with TRBJ2-7; 8 bases are a match to TRBD1. The CDR3 runs to 16 residues. With V trimmed by 0 bases and J by 4 bases, 8 bases remained unmatched. Per the germline V gene, CDR1 is MNHEY and CDR2 is SVGAGI. The CDR3 nucleotides are TGTGCCAGCAGTTACTCGGTGGCAGGGGGCTTATACGAGCAGTACTTC. It yields the protein CASSYSVAGGLYEQYF.

The V and J genes are TRBV4-3 and TRBJ2-1, with D possibly being TRBD2 (5 bases). Trimming removed 0 bases from V and 9 bases from J, with 12 bases in between. Germline CDR1 is LGHNA and CDR2 is YSLEER. CDR3 size: 14 residues. CDR3 amino acids: CASSQETSLGEQFF. As DNA, the CDR3 is TGCGCCAGCAGCCAAGAAACTAGTTTGGGTGAGCAGTTCTTC.

The chain recombines TRBV5-1 with TRBJ2-3; 9 positions agree with TRBD2. The CDR3 is 16 amino acids. V lost 0 bases and J lost 2; bases outside the gene matches: 4. Germline CDR1 is SGHRS and CDR2 is YFSETQ. CDR3 in DNA: TGCGCCAGCAGCTTGGTGGCGGGGGGGAACACAGATACGCAGTATTTT. Protein sequence: CASSLVAGGNTDTQYF. The full variable domain, in which reference TRBV5-1 and TRBJ2-3 provide the parts outside the CDR3, is KAGVTQTPRYLIKTRGQQVTLSCSPISGHRSVSWYQQTPGQGLQFLFEYFSETQRNKGNFPGRFSGRQFSNSRSEMNVSTLELGDSALYLCASSLVAGGNTDTQYFGPGTRLTVL.

The chain joins TRBV5-1 to TRBJ2-3; 11 bases match TRBD2. This CDR3 region has 16 residues. V lost 3 bases, J lost 3 bases, and 6 bases stayed unmatched. Germline CDR1 and CDR2: SGHRS and YFSETQ. CDR3 coding DNA: TGCGCCAGCAGCTCCCGACTAGCGGGGCGGACAGATACGCAGTATTTT. This translates into CASSSRLAGRTDTQYF.

CDR3: CASSIQGAATNEKLFF. The CDR3 nucleotides read TGTGCCAGCAGTATACAGGGGGCAGCAACTAATGAAAAACTGTTTTTT. This chain links TRBV27 with TRBJ1-4, with 9 bases identical to TRBD1. The CDR3 has 16 amino acids. V was clipped by 5 bases and J by 0 bases; unmatched bases: 4. The germline gives CDR1 MNHEY, CDR2 SMNVEV (reference sequence).

This chain connects TRBV28 to TRBJ2-1; 7 bases match TRBD1. This CDR3 is built from 15 residues. Trimming took 3 bases from V and 5 from J; bases not matched to a gene: 7. The germline gives CDR1 MDHEN, CDR2 SYDVKM. The CDR3 DNA follows: TGTGCCAGCAGTTTTAGGGGACAGACCAACAATGAGCAGTTCTTC. This codes for CASSFRGQTNNEQFF.

The chain couples TRBV4-1 to TRBJ2-1; TRBD2 matches at 12 bases. The CDR3 extends over 16 amino acids. Germline V gene lookup returns CDR1 MGHRA and CDR2 YSYEKL. Germline trimming cut 1 base from V and 6 bases from J; bases unmatched to any gene: 4. CDR3 nucleotide sequence: TGCGCCAGCAGCCAAGTAACTAGCGGGGGGATCAATGAGCAGTTCTTC. This gives the protein CASSQVTSGGINEQFF.

The J gene is TRBJ2-7, the V gene TRBV9; TRBD1 is a possible D gene (6 bases). Between the trimmed V and J ends, which lost 0 bases and 5 bases, there was a span of 15 bases. This CDR3 contains 15 residues. Germline assignment: CDR1 SGDLS and CDR2 YYNGEE. Written as DNA, the CDR3 is TGTGCCAGCAGCGTAGAAGTTAGGGGGTTCGACGAGCAGTACTTC. It yields the protein CASSVEVRGFDEQYF. Full variable domain (missing parts from reference TRBV9 and TRBJ2-7): DSGVTQTPKHLITATGQRVTLRCSPRSGDLSVYWYQQSLDQGLQFLIQYYNGEERAKGNILERFSAQQFPDLHSELNLSSLELGDSALYFCASSVEVRGFDEQYFGPGTRLTVT.

This chain joins TRBV19 and TRBJ2-2; 7 bases agree with TRBD1. This CDR3 is 13 amino acids long. The germline gives CDR1 LNHDA, CDR2 SQIVND (reference sequence). J lost 13 bases, V lost 5 bases, and 10 bases had no gene match. The DNA for the CDR3 is TGTGCCAGTAGTCCGGGACAGCCCAATAGGCTGTTTTTT. This encodes CASSPGQPNRLFF.